A selection of T cell receptor beta chains follows, all from one sample in a study of T cells in Graves' hyperthyroidism and ophthalmopathy. MiXCR, run by TCRdb on the multiplex PCR reads, gives a single entry per CDR3 protein. The sample contains 600,000 or so distinct CDR3 sequences, around 42% of which appear only once. Sequenced input: peripheral blood or thyroid tissue (not recorded which). Receptors originate from a woman younger than 35 with Graves' hyperthyroidism. Both conserved end residues are part of each CDR3. A D gene is named only where the DNA matches it firmly. The size field is filled for only some rows; it gives once, few, many or a size class.

D gene | J gene | clone size | V gene | CDR3 protein | CDR3 DNA
- | TRBJ1-1 | - | TRBV25-1 | CASSWGGRRHTEAFF | TGTGCCAGCAGCTGGGGAGGACGTAGACACACTGAAGCTTTCTTT
- | TRBJ2-2 | few | TRBV2 | CASSDITGSGELFF | TGTGCCAGCAGTGATATAACAGGCTCAGGGGAGCTGTTTTTT
- | TRBJ1-3 | many | TRBV7-3 | CASSLNGGANTIYF | TGTGCCAGCAGCTTAAATGGGGGAGCAAACACCATATATTTT
TRBD2 | TRBJ2-5 | - | TRBV12-3/TRBV12-4 | CASSHRTSGKETQYF | TGTGCCAGCAGTCATCGGACTAGCGGAAAAGAGACCCAGTACTTC
- | TRBJ1-6 | - | TRBV15 | CATSREQGRSPLHF | TGTGCCACCAGCAGAGAGCAGGGGCGGTCACCCCTCCACTTT
TRBD1 | TRBJ2-5 | - | TRBV25-1 | CASPTGSRETQYF | TGTGCCAGCCCGACAGGGTCCAGAGAGACCCAGTACTTC
- | TRBJ2-3 | - | TRBV2 | CASRPLRGGTDTQYF | TGTGCCAGCAGACCTCTCAGGGGTGGCACAGATACGCAGTATTTT
TRBD2 | TRBJ2-5 | few | TRBV12-3/TRBV12-4 | CASSFWGGRIQETQYF | TGTGCCAGCAGTTTTTGGGGCGGGAGAATCCAAGAGACCCAGTACTTC
TRBD1 | TRBJ2-5 | few | TRBV29-1 | CSVEDPRTGRETQYF | TGCAGCGTTGAAGATCCCCGGACAGGGAGAGAGACCCAGTACTTC
- | TRBJ1-1 | - | TRBV2 | CAPGGPGEAFF | TGTGCCCCCGGGGGGCCAGGTGAAGCTTTCTTT
- | TRBJ2-7 | few | TRBV20-1 | CSARDSPGPEQYF | TGCAGTGCTAGAGATAGTCCAGGGCCCGAGCAGTACTTC
- | TRBJ2-3 | few | TRBV10-3 | CAISEWPTSADTQYF | TGTGCCATCAGTGAGTGGCCCACAAGCGCAGATACGCAGTATTTT
- | TRBJ1-2 | many | TRBV2 | CASSVDRLGGYTF | TGTGCCAGCAGTGTGGACAGACTAGGCGGCTACACCTTC
- | TRBJ1-5 | many | TRBV5-6 | CASSLGTANQPQHF | TGTGCCAGCAGCTTGGGGACGGCAAATCAGCCCCAGCATTTT
- | TRBJ1-2 | - | TRBV20-1 | CSARDGEPYGYTF | TGCAGTGCTAGAGATGGGGAGCCCTATGGCTACACCTTC
- | TRBJ1-5 | once | TRBV2 | CASSGDVRGNQPQHF | TGTGCCAGCAGTGGGGACGTCCGGGGAAATCAGCCCCAGCATTTT
TRBD1 | TRBJ2-5 | - | TRBV25-1 | CASSVYRGRGETQYF | TGTGCCAGCAGTGTTTACAGGGGGCGGGGAGAGACCCAGTACTTC
- | TRBJ2-7 | many | TRBV25-1 | CASSEFSGGTYEQYF | TGTGCCAGCAGTGAATTTTCGGGCGGTACCTACGAGCAGTACTTC
TRBD2 | TRBJ2-7 | - | TRBV20-1 | CSARALAGSYEQYF | TGCAGTGCTAGAGCGCTAGCGGGTTCCTACGAGCAGTACTTC
- | TRBJ2-7 | - | TRBV5-1 | CASSLWGSSPYEQYF | TGCGCCAGCAGCTTGTGGGGGTCGAGCCCCTACGAGCAGTACTTC
- | TRBJ1-2 | few | TRBV7-3 | CAIPRSGSPNFYGYTF | TGTGCCATCCCAAGGTCGGGCAGCCCAAACTTCTATGGCTACACCTTC
TRBD1 | TRBJ1-5 | - | TRBV2 | CASIGQGNQPQHF | TGTGCCAGCATAGGACAGGGGAATCAGCCCCAGCATTTT
TRBD2 | TRBJ2-3 | - | TRBV10-2 | CASSGKREPDTQYF | TGCGCCAGCAGTGGAAAGCGGGAGCCAGATACGCAGTATTTT
- | TRBJ1-4 | few | TRBV20-1 | CSARVARRGNEKLFF | TGCAGTGCTAGAGTGGCGCGTAGGGGGAATGAAAAACTGTTTTTT
- | TRBJ2-7 | - | TRBV2 | CASSDRWDEQYF | TGTGCCAGCAGCGACAGGTGGGACGAGCAGTACTTC
- | TRBJ1-4 | - | TRBV7-2 | CASSLTVPGELFF | TGTGCCAGCAGCTTGACGGTTCCCGGGGAACTGTTTTTT
- | TRBJ1-1 | - | TRBV5-1 | CASSQDLWGTEAFF | TGCGCCAGCAGCCAAGATCTTTGGGGCACTGAAGCTTTCTTT
- | TRBJ1-3 | few | TRBV12-3/TRBV12-4 | CASSPMLEGNTIYF | TGTGCCAGCAGCCCAATGTTGGAGGGAAACACCATATATTTT
- | TRBJ1-1 | - | TRBV29-1 | CSLPREGSEAFF | TGCAGCCTCCCCCGCGAGGGCTCTGAAGCTTTCTTT
- | TRBJ1-2 | once | TRBV29-1 | CSARTSGMGDGYTF | TGCAGCGCCCGGACTAGCGGGATGGGGGATGGCTACACCTTC
- | TRBJ1-5 | - | TRBV29-1 | CSPRVGNQPQHF | TGCAGCCCTAGGGTTGGAAATCAGCCCCAGCATTTT
- | TRBJ2-7 | - | TRBV20-1 | CSARDPREVYEQYF | TGCAGTGCTAGAGATCCCAGGGAGGTCTACGAGCAGTACTTC
TRBD1 | TRBJ1-4 | - | TRBV29-1 | CSDGQGKLFF | TGCAGCGATGGACAGGGGAAACTGTTTTTT
- | TRBJ1-5 | - | TRBV5-1 | CASSFGLRQPQHF | TGCGCCAGCAGCTTCGGGCTGAGGCAGCCCCAGCATTTT
- | TRBJ1-1 | many | TRBV10-3 | CAISEPSLDTEAFF | TGTGCCATCAGTGAACCGTCTCTGGACACTGAAGCTTTCTTT
- | TRBJ2-7 | - | TRBV12-3/TRBV12-4 | CASSRNRYEQYF | TGTGCCAGCAGCCGAAACAGATACGAGCAGTACTTC
TRBD1 | TRBJ1-5 | few | TRBV7-8 | CASRPDRVKLSNQPQHF | TGTGCCAGCAGACCGGACAGGGTTAAGTTGAGCAATCAGCCCCAGCATTTT